The 19 T cell receptor beta chains listed next were all sequenced from one sample in a study of blood T cell repertoires in COVID-19. The data were produced by immunoSEQ multiplex PCR, yet TCRdb's version contains in-frame clones alone and is incomplete. The profile shows a few hundred thousand clones, approximately 81% of them singletons. The sequenced material came from PBMCs or T cells enriched from blood (not recorded which). These receptors were taken from a man aged 35 to 55 who had recovered from COVID-19.

This rearrangement joins TRBV30 to TRBJ2-1; TRBD1 is a possible D gene (6 bases). Trimming removed 2 bases at V and 4 bases at J, with 18 bases between. This CDR3 spans 16 amino acids. CDR1 GTSNPN and CDR2 SVGIG come from the germline V gene (reference sequence). CDR3 region: CAWSSPGAATYNEQFF. CDR3 DNA: TGTGCCTGGAGTTCCCCAGGGGCGGCTACGTACAATGAGCAGTTCTTC.

This chain connects TRBV10-1 to TRBJ2-7; the match to TRBD1 covers 9 bases. The CDR3 contains 13 residues. Germline CDR1 reads WNHNN; CDR2 reads SYGVQD (reference sequence). After removal of 5 bases from V and 7 bases from J, the junction contained 6 bases not matched to a gene. In DNA, the CDR3 is TGCGCCAGCAGTTCGGGACAGGGTGGGGAGCAGTACTTC. Translating gives CASSSGQGGEQYF.

The rearrangement links TRBV12-3 or TRBV12-4 to TRBJ1-2, with TRBD1 as a possible D gene (5 bases). Between the trimmed V and J ends, which lost 5 bases and 6 bases, there was a span of 10 bases. The CDR3 contains 12 residues. The CDR3 DNA is TGTGCCAGCAGTAGCAGGGCAGATGGCTACACCTTC. This encodes CASSSRADGYTF.

The chain recombines TRBV7-9 with TRBJ2-1; weak D call: TRBD1 (6 bases). V was trimmed by 5 bases and J by 4 bases, leaving 18 bases between them. Germline CDR1 SEHNR, CDR2 FQNEAQ (reference sequence). The CDR3 extends over 16 amino acids. The CDR3 DNA reads as TGTGCCAGCAGCCCCGCAGGGCAGGGGCTATACAATGAGCAGTTCTTC. Residues: CASSPAGQGLYNEQFF.

This chain links TRBV11-3 with TRBJ2-2; 7 bases line up with TRBD2. The CDR3 is made up of 16 amino acids. The germline CDR1 and CDR2 sequences are SGHNT and YENEEA. After removal of 3 bases from V and 3 bases from J, the junction contained 7 bases not matched to a gene. In DNA, the CDR3 is TGTGCCAGCAGCTTGAGAGCGGGGTTAGACACCGGGGAGCTGTTTTTT. This encodes CASSLRAGLDTGELFF.

This rearrangement joins TRBV30 to TRBJ2-1, with 7 nucleotides matching TRBD1. The CDR3 runs 13 residues. After removal of 4 bases from V and 6 bases from J, the junction contained 6 bases not matched to a gene. Germline CDR1 GTSNPN, CDR2 SVGIG (reference sequence). The CDR3 protein is CAWTGGYSNEQFF. CDR3 in DNA: TGTGCCTGGACAGGGGGATATTCCAATGAGCAGTTCTTC.

V is TRBV14 and J is TRBJ2-5, with D possibly matching TRBD1 (5 bases). The CDR3 is made up of 15 amino acids. Trimming shortened V by 4 bases and J by 3 bases, and 15 bases separated the two germline ends. CDR1 and CDR2 (germline): SGHDN, FVKESK. This CDR3 is CASSPMISREETQYF. CDR3 sequence (DNA): TGTGCCAGCAGCCCAATGATAAGCAGGGAAGAGACCCAGTACTTC. Supplemented by reference TRBV14 and TRBJ2-5, the full variable domain reads EAGVTQFPSHSVIEKGQTVTLRCDPISGHDNLYWYRRVMGKEIKFLLHFVKESKQDESGMPNNRFLAERTGGTYSTLKVQPAELEDSGVYFCASSPMISREETQYFGPGTRLLVL.

This chain uses TRBV28 with TRBJ2-2, with TRBD1 matching 9 bases. The CDR3 consists of 15 residues. The ends lost 4 bases at V and 3 bases at J; junction bases unmatched: 3. Germline V lookup: CDR1 MDHEN, CDR2 SYDVKM. In nucleotides, the CDR3 is TGTGCCAGCAGTTCCGACAGGGGGTACACCGGGGAGCTGTTTTTT. It translates to CASSSDRGYTGELFF. The full variable domain, with the rest looked up from reference TRBV28 and TRBJ2-2, is DVKVTQSSRYLVKRTGEKVFLECVQDMDHENMFWYRQDPGLGLRLIYFSYDVKMKEKGDIPEGYSVSREKKERFSLILESASTNQTSMYLCASSSDRGYTGELFFGEGSRLTVL.

This chain links TRBV5-4 with TRBJ2-2; D gene uncertain. V was pared by 6 bases and J by 2 bases, with 14 bases between. From germline, CDR1 is SGHNT and CDR2 YYREEE (reference sequence). The CDR3 sequence is 15 residues long. The CDR3: CASKESQTNTGELFF. The CDR3 nucleotides are TGTGCCAGCAAGGAAAGCCAGACAAACACCGGGGAGCTGTTTTTT.

The chain uses TRBV19 and TRBJ1-1; a weak D match, TRBD1 (5 bases). Per germline, CDR1 LNHDA and CDR2 SQIVND (reference sequence). The CDR3 sequence is 14 residues long. The V end lost 1 base, the J end lost 1 base, and 7 bases lay between the germline ends. The CDR3 region has the DNA TGTGCCAGTAGTATAGGGCAGGGGAACACTGAAGCTTTCTTT. Its translation is CASSIGQGNTEAFF.

This clone was detected once. CDR3 region: CASRGLSGANVLTF. The CDR3, as DNA: TGTGCCAGCAGGGGACTCTCTGGGGCCAACGTCCTGACTTTC. This rearrangement joins TRBV7-6 to TRBJ2-6, with D maybe TRBD2 (6 bases). Trimming stripped 6 bases from V and 0 bases from J, with 6 bases between. The CDR3 length is 14 residues. Per the germline V gene, CDR1 is SGHVS and CDR2 is FNYEAQ.

This chain links TRBV25-1 with TRBJ1-1, with D tentatively TRBD1 (6 bases). Per the germline V gene, CDR1 is MGHDK and CDR2 is SYGVNS. V was clipped by 5 bases and J by 2 bases, with 12 bases between them. This CDR3 is built from 14 residues. The CDR3 region is CASSMTGANTEAFF. The CDR3 bases are TGTGCCAGCAGTATGACAGGCGCCAACACTGAAGCTTTCTTT. The entire variable domain, with the rest obtained from reference TRBV25-1 and TRBJ1-1, is as follows: EADIYQTPRYLVIGTGKKITLECSQTMGHDKMYWYQQDPGMELHLIHYSYGVNSTEKGDLSSESTVSRIRTEHFPLTLESARPSHTSQYLCASSMTGANTEAFFGQGTRLTVV.

This clone was counted once. The chain employs TRBV10-1 and TRBJ1-2; 7 bases line up with TRBD1. CDR3 size: 13 residues. Germline assignment: CDR1 WNHNN and CDR2 SYGVQD (reference sequence). The V gene end was trimmed by 5 bases and the J gene end by 8 bases; junction bases not matched to a gene: 8. The CDR3 coding sequence is TGCGCCAGCAGTCCGACAGGGACGAGGGGCTACACCTTC. This gives the protein CASSPTGTRGYTF.

As regards this clone: This specimen includes other DNA sequences encoding the same CDR3. The chain couples TRBV13 to TRBJ2-2, with 9 positions matching TRBD1. V trimming: 2 bases; J trimming: 5 bases; junction bases outside the gene matches: 3. This CDR3 is 15 amino acids long. Germline-derived CDR1 and CDR2 are PRHDT and FYEKMQ (reference sequence). CDR3 in amino acids: CASSLFGTGTGELFF. In DNA form, the CDR3 reads TGTGCCAGCAGCTTATTCGGGACAGGGACCGGGGAGCTGTTTTTT.

The rearrangement joins TRBV1 to TRBJ2-4; no check of the table's D call, TRBD2, against the DNA was made. TRBV1 is termed a pseudogene. The CDR3 consists of 19 residues. The CDR3 nucleotides read TGCACCAGCAGCCAAGATAAAGGGCTAGCCCACTTAGCCAAAAACATTCAGTACTTC. Its translation: CTSSQDKGLAHLAKNIQYF.

The chain has TRBV27 and TRBJ2-1, with 8 bases aligning to TRBD2. From germline, CDR1 is MNHEY and CDR2 SMNVEV (reference sequence). V trimming: 7 bases; J trimming: 2 bases; junction bases outside the gene matches: 10. The CDR3 contains 16 residues. CDR3 DNA: TGTGCCAGCATGTCCAGGCCGGGAGGGCCCTACAATGAGCAGTTCTTC. Translation gives CASMSRPGGPYNEQFF.

CDR3 DNA sequence: TGTGCCAGCAGCTTGTCCGGACACCCCACCGGGGAGCTGTTTTTT. Translated, it gives CASSLSGHPTGELFF. This sequence joins TRBV7-2 and TRBJ2-2; tentatively, D is TRBD1 (5 bases). Trimming stripped 3 bases from V and 4 bases from J, with 12 bases between. The CDR3 sequence is 15 residues long. From germline, CDR1 is SGHTA and CDR2 FQGNSA.

The chain is built from TRBV4-1 and TRBJ2-7; a weak D match, TRBD1 (5 bases). The CDR3 runs to 14 residues. The V gene lost 3 bases and the J gene lost 4 bases, with 13 bases spanning the gap. The germline CDR1 and CDR2 sequences are MGHRA and YSYEKL. The CDR3 region is CASSHTRAPYEQYF. CDR3 DNA sequence: TGCGCCAGCAGCCACACCAGGGCCCCATACGAGCAGTACTTC.

This clone was detected only once. In nucleotides, the CDR3 is TGTGCCAGCAGTCTACAGGGAAAGGGTGATTACGAGCAGTACTTC. Translated: CASSLQGKGDYEQYF. The V gene is TRBV27, the J gene TRBJ2-7; possibly TRBD1 for D (6 bases). V shed 5 bases and J shed 4 bases, with 18 bases lying between them. The germline V gene has CDR1 MNHEY and CDR2 SMNVEV (reference sequence). The CDR3 runs 15 residues.